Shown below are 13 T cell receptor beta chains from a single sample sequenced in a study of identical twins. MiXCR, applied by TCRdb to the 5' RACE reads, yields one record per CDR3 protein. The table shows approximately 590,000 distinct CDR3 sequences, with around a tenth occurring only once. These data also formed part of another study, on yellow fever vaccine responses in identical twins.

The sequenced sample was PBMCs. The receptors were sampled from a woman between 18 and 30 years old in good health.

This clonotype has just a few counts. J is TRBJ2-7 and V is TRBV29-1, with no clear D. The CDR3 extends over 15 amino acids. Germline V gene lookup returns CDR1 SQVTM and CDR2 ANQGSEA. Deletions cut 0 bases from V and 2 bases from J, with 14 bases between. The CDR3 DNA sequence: TGCAGCGTTGAAGATCGCAGGAAAACTGCCTACGAGCAGTACTTC. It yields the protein CSVEDRRKTAYEQYF.

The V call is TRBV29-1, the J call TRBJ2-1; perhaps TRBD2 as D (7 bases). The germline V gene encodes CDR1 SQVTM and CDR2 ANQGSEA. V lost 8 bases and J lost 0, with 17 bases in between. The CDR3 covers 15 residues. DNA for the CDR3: TGCAGCACCTTCCACAGGGACTACTCCTACAATGAGCAGTTCTTC. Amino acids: CSTFHRDYSYNEQFF.

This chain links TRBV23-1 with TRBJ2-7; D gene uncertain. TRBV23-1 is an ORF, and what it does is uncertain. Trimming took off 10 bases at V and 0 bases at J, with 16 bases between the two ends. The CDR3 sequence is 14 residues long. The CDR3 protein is CATQQKVTSYEQYF. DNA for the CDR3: TGCGCCACTCAGCAAAAGGTCACCTCCTACGAGCAGTACTTC.

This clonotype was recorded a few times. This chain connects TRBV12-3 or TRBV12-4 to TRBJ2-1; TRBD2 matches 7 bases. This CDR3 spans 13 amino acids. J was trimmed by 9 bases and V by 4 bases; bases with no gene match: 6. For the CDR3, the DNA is TGTGCCAGCAGTTGGGATGGGGAGGGTGAGCAGTTCTTC. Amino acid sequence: CASSWDGEGEQFF.

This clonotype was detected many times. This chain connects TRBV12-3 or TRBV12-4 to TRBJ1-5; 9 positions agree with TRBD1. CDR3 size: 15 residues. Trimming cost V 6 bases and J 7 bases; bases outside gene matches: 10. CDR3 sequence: CASRKGTGSGQPQHF. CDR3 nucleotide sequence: TGTGCCAGCAGAAAAGGGACAGGGTCTGGGCAGCCCCAGCATTTT.

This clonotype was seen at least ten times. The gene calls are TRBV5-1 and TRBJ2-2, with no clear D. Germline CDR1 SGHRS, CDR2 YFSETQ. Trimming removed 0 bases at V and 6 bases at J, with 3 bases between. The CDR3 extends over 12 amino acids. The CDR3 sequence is CASSLDSGELFF. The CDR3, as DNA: TGCGCCAGCAGCTTGGATTCCGGGGAGCTGTTTTTT.

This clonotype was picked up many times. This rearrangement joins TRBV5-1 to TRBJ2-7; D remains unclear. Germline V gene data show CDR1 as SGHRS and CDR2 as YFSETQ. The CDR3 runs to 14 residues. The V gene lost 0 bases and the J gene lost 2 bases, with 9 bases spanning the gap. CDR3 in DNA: TGCGCCAGCAGCTTGGCCTACGGCACCTACGAGCAGTACTTC. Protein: CASSLAYGTYEQYF.

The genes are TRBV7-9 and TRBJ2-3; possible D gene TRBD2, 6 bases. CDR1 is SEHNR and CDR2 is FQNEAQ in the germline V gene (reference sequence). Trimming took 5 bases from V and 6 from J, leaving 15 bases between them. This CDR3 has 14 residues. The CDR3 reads CASSPSGGVDTQYF. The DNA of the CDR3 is TGTGCCAGCAGCCCCAGCGGCGGGGTTGATACGCAGTATTTT.

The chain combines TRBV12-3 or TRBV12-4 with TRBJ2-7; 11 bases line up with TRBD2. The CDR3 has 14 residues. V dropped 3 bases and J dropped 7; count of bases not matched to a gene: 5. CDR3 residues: CASSFSGRASEQYF. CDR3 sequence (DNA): TGTGCCAGCAGTTTTAGCGGGAGGGCTTCAGAGCAGTACTTC.

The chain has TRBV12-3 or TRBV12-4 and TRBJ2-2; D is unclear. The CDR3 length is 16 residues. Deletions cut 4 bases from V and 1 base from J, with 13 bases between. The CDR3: CASSSLSLLNTGELFF. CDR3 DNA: TGTGCCAGCAGTTCCCTTAGTTTGCTGAACACCGGGGAGCTGTTTTTT.

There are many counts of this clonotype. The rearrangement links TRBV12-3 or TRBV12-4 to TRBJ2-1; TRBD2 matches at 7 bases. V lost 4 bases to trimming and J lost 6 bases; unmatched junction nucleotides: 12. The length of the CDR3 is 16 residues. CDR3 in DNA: TGTGCCAGCAGTTACTCTTTGGCGTGGGAGGGCAATGAGCAGTTCTTC. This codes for CASSYSLAWEGNEQFF.

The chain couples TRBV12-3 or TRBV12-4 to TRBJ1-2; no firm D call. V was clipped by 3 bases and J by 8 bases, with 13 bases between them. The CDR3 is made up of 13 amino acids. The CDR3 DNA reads TGTGCCAGCAGTTTTTCCGTGCCGAAGGGCTACACCTTC. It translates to CASSFSVPKGYTF.

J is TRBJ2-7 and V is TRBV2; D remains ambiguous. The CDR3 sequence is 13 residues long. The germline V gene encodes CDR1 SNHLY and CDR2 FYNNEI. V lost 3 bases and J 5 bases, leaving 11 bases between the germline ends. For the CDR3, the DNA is TGTGCCAGCAGTGAGGGGTCCGTCCACGAGCAGTACTTC. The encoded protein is CASSEGSVHEQYF.